The T cell receptor beta chain under discussion was sequenced for a study of T cells in Graves' hyperthyroidism and ophthalmopathy. Turning to the study itself: Peripheral blood specimens were obtained at initial diagnosis, prior to any treatment.

This clonotype was counted ten times or more. The CDR3 regions of TCR beta were amplified from RNA transcripts. RT-PCR in the first round (using the HTBI primer set) targeted the TCR CDR3. TCRdb re-called the multiplex PCR reads through MiXCR, storing one row per CDR3 protein. The table records hundreds of thousands of distinct CDR3 sequences, about a third of them present only once. The source material was blood. This clonotype was sampled from a woman in her thirties or forties with Graves' hyperthyroidism.

DNA of the CDR3: TGTGCCATCAGTGTCTGGCTCACTGAAGCTTTCTTT. This translates into CAISVWLTEAFF. The V gene is TRBV10-3, the J gene TRBJ1-1, with D unresolved. Trimming took 4 bases from V and 4 from J, leaving 7 bases between them. Germline V gene data show CDR1 as ENHRY and CDR2 as SYGVKD. The length of the CDR3 is 12 residues.